Following are 27 T cell receptor beta chains from one sample sequenced in a study of regulatory T cells in long-lasting Graves disease. Both iRepertoire HTBI primers and Arm-PCR of CDR3 regions were used to build the TCR beta libraries. In TCRdb, the multiplex PCR reads were re-called with MiXCR into one record per CDR3 protein. The sample carries about 290,000 distinct CDR3 sequences, 20% to 25% recorded once. Time point defined: persistent/refractory GD, antithyroid drugs over 5 years with positive TRAb. The authors made the TCR library using RNA they extracted from PBMCs. Sequenced here: peripheral blood mononuclear cells (PBMCs), sampled when the disease was refractory, from a patient treated with antithyroid drugs. Every receptor here comes from a female donor with Graves disease.

In this sample, this clonotype turned up a few times. This chain links TRBV7-2 with TRBJ1-3; D call uncertain. Germline CDR1 and CDR2: SGHTA and FQGNSA. This CDR3 has 15 residues. Trimming shortened V by 1 base and J by 2 bases, and 9 bases separated the two germline ends. The CDR3 DNA is TGTGCCAGCAGCTTAGACTCGAGAACTGGAAACACCATATATTTT. Translating gives CASSLDSRTGNTIYF.

This clonotype was found a few times. V usage is TRBV6-1 and J usage is TRBJ1-1; the D is unclear. CDR1 is MNHNS and CDR2 is SASEGT in the germline V gene. The CDR3 has 12 residues. V was trimmed by 7 bases and J by 9 bases, leaving 15 bases between them. CDR3: CASTREGTQAFF. DNA for the CDR3: TGTGCCAGCACCCGAGAGGGTACTCAAGCTTTCTTT.

This clonotype was counted at least ten times. The chain uses TRBV28 and TRBJ1-5; 7 nucleotides align to TRBD1. The CDR3 totals 15 residues. Per germline, CDR1 MDHEN and CDR2 SYDVKM. V trimming: 6 bases; J trimming: 0 bases; junction bases outside the gene matches: 5. CDR3 region: CASRGGTDSNQPQHF. In nucleotides, the CDR3 is TGTGCCAGCAGAGGAGGGACAGATAGCAATCAGCCCCAGCATTTT.

The CDR3 sequence: CASSIVAGGTAGTQYF. The CDR3 DNA follows: TGTGCCAGTAGTATAGTGGCAGGGGGCACCGCGGGGACCCAGTACTTC. This chain connects TRBV19 to TRBJ2-5; TRBD1 matches 8 bases. V lost 1 base to trimming and J lost 7 bases; unmatched junction nucleotides: 11. Germline V CDR1 and CDR2: LNHDA, SQIVND (reference sequence). CDR3 length equals 16 residues.

On this clonotype: A clone one base away is much larger, so this may be a read error. The chain uses TRBV5-1 and TRBJ1-1; no reliable D call. The CDR3 has 15 amino acids. CDR1 SGHRS and CDR2 YFSETQ come from the germline V gene. As DNA, the CDR3 is TGCGCCAGCAACTTGGGTCAGAACATGAACACTGAAGCTTTCTTT. It yields the protein CASNLGQNMNTEAFF.

This clonotype was seen at least ten times. The chain uses TRBV20-1 and TRBJ1-3; no clear D gene. Germline V gives CDR1 DFQATT, CDR2 SNEGSKA (reference sequence). The CDR3 spans 11 residues. Trimming pared 5 bases from V and 4 bases from J, leaving 6 bases between. The CDR3 DNA is TGCAGTGCTCTGAGGGGAAACACCATATATTTT. Protein sequence: CSALRGNTIYF.

This clonotype has at least ten counts. This chain links TRBV20-1 with TRBJ1-1; 10 bases map to TRBD1. CDR3 length: 15 residues. Unmatched junction bases numbered 10, after V lost 5 bases and J lost 4 bases. CDR1 is DFQATT and CDR2 is SNEGSKA in the germline V gene (reference sequence). CDR3 sequence: CSAGMTGGGRTEAFF. The CDR3 DNA reads as TGCAGTGCTGGAATGACAGGGGGCGGCCGCACTGAAGCTTTCTTT.

The chain couples TRBV7-9 to TRBJ1-1; tentative D call: TRBD1 (5 bases). CDR1 SEHNR and CDR2 FQNEAQ come from the germline V gene (reference sequence). CDR3 length: 14 amino acids. V dropped 2 bases and J dropped 5 bases, with 12 bases sitting between them. In DNA form, the CDR3 reads TGTGCCAGCAGCTTATTGGGGCTAGGTACTGAAGCTTTCTTT. Translated: CASSLLGLGTEAFF.

This clonotype was observed a handful of times. This sequence joins TRBV27 and TRBJ2-2; TRBD1 might be the D (6 bases). The germline V gene has CDR1 MNHEY and CDR2 SMNVEV (reference sequence). The CDR3 has 16 residues. V lost 5 bases and J lost 1, with 14 bases in between. CDR3 in amino acids: CASSPPGHLNTGELFF. As DNA, the CDR3 is TGTGCCAGCAGTCCCCCGGGACACCTGAACACCGGGGAGCTGTTTTTT.

This chain connects TRBV29-1 to TRBJ2-1; perhaps TRBD1 as D (6 bases). Per germline, CDR1 SQVTM and CDR2 ANQGSEA. CDR3 length equals 13 residues. V lost 7 bases to trimming and J lost 6 bases, with 16 bases between them. The CDR3 is CSELVAGANEQFF. As DNA, the CDR3 is TGCAGCGAGCTTGTGGCAGGGGCCAATGAGCAGTTCTTC.

The chain carries TRBV20-1 and TRBJ1-5; no firm D call. Trimming removed 5 bases from V and 7 bases from J, with 18 bases in between. This CDR3 has 14 residues. Germline values: CDR1 DFQATT, CDR2 SNEGSKA (reference sequence). CDR3 nucleotides: TGCAGTGCTGGCCCCCCAATGCTTGGACAGCCCCAGCATTTT. It encodes CSAGPPMLGQPQHF.

This clonotype was observed a single time. This chain links TRBV20-1 with TRBJ2-1; 9 nucleotides align to TRBD2. This CDR3 is built from 14 residues. V dropped 3 bases and J dropped 9; count of bases not matched to a gene: 9. Germline CDR1 is DFQATT and CDR2 is SNEGSKA (reference sequence). The CDR3 spells CSASRVAGDREQFF. In DNA, the CDR3 is TGCAGTGCTAGTAGAGTAGCGGGGGACCGTGAGCAGTTCTTC.

This clonotype occurred many times. J is TRBJ2-7 and V is TRBV27; D possibly corresponds to TRBD2 (5 bases). V was pared by 5 bases and J by 4 bases, with 18 bases between. The CDR3 spans 15 residues. Looked up from germline, CDR1 is MNHEY and CDR2 is SMNVEV (reference sequence). CDR3 bases: TGTGCCAGCAGTCCCCTCCGGGGAGCTCTGTACGAGCAGTACTTC. This encodes CASSPLRGALYEQYF.

Points on this clonotype: Being one base from a much bigger clone, this may be a read error. The chain joins TRBV3-1 to TRBJ1-5, with TRBD1 identical over 7 bases. CDR1 and CDR2 (germline): LGHDT, YNNKEL (reference sequence). The CDR3 has 16 amino acids. The CDR3 sequence: CASSQVSDRLNQSQHF. CDR3 bases: TGTGCCAGCAGCCAAGTATCGGACAGGCTCAATCAGTCCCAGCATTTT.

Remarks on this clonotype: Just one base apart from a much larger clone, this may be a read error. The chain employs TRBV6-5 and TRBJ1-2, with TRBD1 matching over 7 bases. V shed 4 bases, J shed 4 bases, and the junction held 9 bases outside the gene matches. CDR3 length equals 15 residues. Germline-derived CDR1 and CDR2 are MNHEY and SVGAGI. CDR3 residues: CASSFLTGSSYGYTF. CDR3 coding DNA: TGTGCCAGCAGTTTCTTGACAGGGTCTAGCTATGGCTACACCTTC.

About this clonotype itself: No conserved phenylalanine or tryptophan is present at the end of the CDR3, so a read error is the likely explanation. The chain uses TRBV11-2 and TRBJ2-5, with 10 bases fitting TRBD1. V was pared by 5 bases and J by 0 bases, with 6 bases of the junction left unmatched. The CDR3 spans 16 residues. CDR1 SGHAT and CDR2 FQNNGV come from the germline V gene. The CDR3: CASSPRDRGNQETQYL. CDR3 coding DNA: TGTGCCAGCAGCCCCCGGGACAGGGGCAACCAAGAGACCCAGTACTTA.

There are many counts of this clonotype. This CDR3 reads CASSLVRKETQYF. CDR3 coding DNA: TGTGCCAGCAGTTTAGTAAGGAAAGAGACCCAGTACTTC. V is TRBV12-3 or TRBV12-4 and J is TRBJ2-5; unclear D gene. The CDR3 extends over 13 amino acids. V gave up 1 base and J gave up 3 bases, with 6 bases separating them.

The chain combines TRBV6-1 with TRBJ2-5, with TRBD1 identical over 9 bases. Germline-derived CDR1 and CDR2 are MNHNS and SASEGT. The CDR3 is 17 amino acids. J gave up 2 bases and V 6 bases, and 13 bases lay outside the gene matches. As DNA, the CDR3 is TGTGCCAGCAGCATAGGGACAGGGACAGGGAATCAAGAGACCCAGTACTTC. Amino acid sequence: CASSIGTGTGNQETQYF.

J is TRBJ2-1 and V is TRBV11-2; no clear D gene. Germline CDR1 is SGHAT and CDR2 is FQNNGV. This CDR3 region has 12 residues. The V gene lost 1 base and the J gene lost 3 bases, with 1 base spanning the gap. CDR3 loop: CASSLVYNEQFF. CDR3 nucleotides: TGTGCCAGCAGCTTAGTCTACAATGAGCAGTTCTTC.

CDR3 DNA sequence: TGTGCCACCAGTGCCTTGGGGGCGGGAGGCACGCCCGGGGAGCTGTTTTTT. Translated, it gives CATSALGAGGTPGELFF. The chain employs TRBV24-1 and TRBJ2-2; 8 bases line up with TRBD2. CDR1 is KGHDR, CDR2 SFDVKD, per germline. The V segment lost 5 bases and the J segment 6 bases; nucleotides outside the gene matches: 13. This CDR3 comprises 17 residues.

The sample holds a few counts of this clonotype. The V gene is TRBV7-2, the J gene TRBJ1-5, with a possible D match to TRBD1 (5 bases). Germline loops: CDR1 SGHTA, CDR2 FQGNSA. The CDR3 sequence is 13 residues long. Trimming stripped 5 bases from V and 7 bases from J, with 12 bases between. The CDR3 DNA reads as TGTGCCAGCAGCCCCTCGACAGAACAGCCCCAGCATTTT. It translates to CASSPSTEQPQHF.

At least ten counts were recorded for this clonotype. The V and J genes are TRBV6-5 and TRBJ1-5; D is ambiguous. The CDR3 has 17 amino acids. Deletions cut 0 bases from V and 6 bases from J, with 18 bases between. The germline V gene encodes CDR1 MNHEY and CDR2 SVGAGI. CDR3 DNA sequence: TGTGCCAGCAGTTACTCGCGTAAACCTCGCAAGGCTCAGCCCCAGCATTTT. Translation: CASSYSRKPRKAQPQHF.

The chain uses TRBV7-2 and TRBJ2-2; 9 bases are a match to TRBD2. CDR3 length: 17 residues. CDR1 and CDR2 from the germline V gene are SGHTA and FQGNSA. Losses at the gene ends were 4 bases for V and 7 bases for J; bases not matched to a gene: 13. The CDR3 spells CASSSSAGGIEHGELFF. In nucleotides, the CDR3 is TGTGCCAGCAGCTCCTCCGCGGGAGGGATAGAACACGGGGAGCTGTTTTTT.

This clonotype was seen at least ten times. The chain joins TRBV20-1 to TRBJ1-5; the D is unclear. The CDR3 has 13 residues. The ends were cut back, 1 base at V and 0 bases at J, with 4 bases in the middle. Germline V CDR1 and CDR2: DFQATT, SNEGSKA (reference sequence). DNA for the CDR3: TGCAGTGCTAGAGTGGATAGCAATCAGCCCCAGCATTTT. Translated: CSARVDSNQPQHF.

This clonotype was picked up many times. This chain connects TRBV27 to TRBJ1-1; D is unclear. Trimming shortened V by 2 bases and J by 7 bases, and 11 bases separated the two germline ends. Germline V lookup: CDR1 MNHEY, CDR2 SMNVEV (reference sequence). The CDR3 covers 13 residues. This CDR3 reads CASSLTGRVEAFF. In DNA form, the CDR3 reads TGTGCCAGCAGTTTAACCGGACGGGTTGAAGCTTTCTTT.

This clonotype was picked up many times. This chain links TRBV12-3 or TRBV12-4 with TRBJ1-5; TRBD1 matches at 12 bases. V gave up 2 bases and J gave up 6 bases; unmatched junction bases: 5. There are 16 residues in the CDR3. CDR3 sequence (DNA): TGTGCCAGCAGTTTATGGGGGACAGGGGGCATTCAGCCCCAGCATTTT. Translated: CASSLWGTGGIQPQHF.

Ten or more counts support this clonotype. The V and J genes are TRBV28 and TRBJ2-7; 9 bases line up with TRBD1. Germline V gene lookup returns CDR1 MDHEN and CDR2 SYDVKM. Germline trimming cut 4 bases from V and 3 bases from J; bases unmatched to any gene: 1. There are 13 residues in the CDR3. The CDR3 sequence: CASSWGQGYEQYF. DNA of the CDR3: TGTGCCAGCAGTTGGGGACAGGGCTACGAGCAGTACTTC.